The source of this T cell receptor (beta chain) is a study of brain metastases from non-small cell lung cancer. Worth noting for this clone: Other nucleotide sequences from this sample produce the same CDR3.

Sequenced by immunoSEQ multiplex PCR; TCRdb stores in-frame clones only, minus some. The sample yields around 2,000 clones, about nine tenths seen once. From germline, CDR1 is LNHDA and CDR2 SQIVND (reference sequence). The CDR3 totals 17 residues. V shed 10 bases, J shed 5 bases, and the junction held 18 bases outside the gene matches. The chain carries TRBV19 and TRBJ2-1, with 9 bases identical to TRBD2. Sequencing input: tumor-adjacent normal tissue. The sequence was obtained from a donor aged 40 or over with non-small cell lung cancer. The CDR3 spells CATSPPLLAGVHNEQFF. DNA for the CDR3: TGTGCCACATCCCCTCCGCTATTAGCGGGGGTACACAATGAGCAGTTCTTC.